This TCR beta chain was retrieved from a study of molecular identifiers for immune sequencing clone quantification. Study details: Five aliquots were made in replicates from the RNA of about 19,000 or 110,000 naive CD8 cells, and four were sequenced. Whole-study findings and limits: Over 98% of CMV-specific effector molecules, but under 1% of naive ones, were in clones above 20 copies.

Comment on this clonotype: Its antigen is unknown.

This CDR3 is 14 amino acids long. Looked up from germline, CDR1 is SNHLY and CDR2 is FYNNEI. The V end was cut by 2 bases, the J end by 0 bases, with 8 bases between. One entry per CDR3 protein, called by TCRdb with MiXCR from the PCR reads. Of some 100,000 distinct CDR3 sequences in the sample, roughly a third were seen once. Naive CD8 T cells, phenotype CD8+CD4-CCR7+CD45RA+, were sorted. The sample consisted of naive CD8+ T cells from blood, with Jurkat cell RNA spiked in. Sample subset: FACS-sorted CD8+CD4-CCR7+CD45RA+ naive T cells. V is TRBV2 and J is TRBJ2-7; D unclear. The TCR sequence derives from a human donor in good health. Some libraries in this study had Jurkat cell RNA spiked in. Here the CDR3 reads CASSEWRDSYEQYF. As DNA, the CDR3 is TGTGCCAGCAGTGAATGGAGAGACTCCTACGAGCAGTACTTC. The full variable domain, rest sourced from reference TRBV2 and TRBJ2-7, is EPEVTQTPSHQVTQMGQEVILRCVPISNHLYFYWYRQILGQKVEFLVSFYNNEISEKSEIFDDQFSVERPDGSNFTLKIRSTKLEDSAMYFCASSEWRDSYEQYFGPGTRLTVT.